The 32 T cell receptor beta chains in this list originate from one sample, sequenced in a study of metastatic and nonmetastatic thyroid tumors. TCRdb recomputed clones from the PCR reads via MiXCR. Of approximately 70,000 clones listed, less than 5% are singletons. Among the patients, none had received any treatment before thyroid surgery. Sequenced material: blood. These receptors were collected from a female donor with papillary thyroid cancer or a benign thyroid nodule (not recorded which). Some clones in this sample may be carry-over from other donors' samples.

This clone has a count of ten or more. V is TRBV6-1 and J is TRBJ1-1; TRBD1 matches 7 bases. Germline V gives CDR1 MNHNS, CDR2 SASEGT. CDR3 size: 14 residues. V was pared by 5 bases and J by 3 bases, with 6 bases of the junction left unmatched. CDR3 coding DNA: TGTGCCAGCAGTTTCGGGACAGCCGACACTGAAGCTTTCTTT. Residues: CASSFGTADTEAFF.

The chain carries TRBV30 and TRBJ1-5, with D hard to call. The CDR3 has 12 amino acids. Germline CDR1 GTSNPN, CDR2 SVGIG (reference sequence). Trimming removed 2 bases from V and 12 bases from J, with 14 bases in between. The CDR3 sequence: CAWSTVGELQHF. The CDR3 DNA sequence: TGTGCCTGGAGTACCGTGGGAGAACTCCAGCATTTT. Complete variable domain (other parts from reference TRBV30 and TRBJ1-5): SQTIHQWPATLVQPVGSPLSLECTVEGTSNPNLYWYRQAAGRGLQLLFYSVGIGQISSEVPQNLSASRPQDRQFILSSKKLLLSDSGFYLCAWSTVGELQHFGDGTRLSIL.

This clone occurred many times. V is TRBV10-2 and J is TRBJ2-5; 12 positions agree with TRBD1. Per germline, CDR1 WSHSY and CDR2 SAAADI. V shed 7 bases, J shed 5 bases, and the junction held 2 bases outside the gene matches. This CDR3 contains 13 residues. CDR3 nucleotide sequence: TGCGCCAGCACCGGGACAGGGGGCGAGACCCAGTACTTC. Encoded protein: CASTGTGGETQYF.

This clone has ten or more counts. The rearrangement uses TRBV11-2 and TRBJ2-7; D unresolved. CDR3 length: 13 residues. The V and J ends lost 1 base and 12 bases respectively, with 16 bases between them. Germline CDR1 and CDR2: SGHAT and FQNNGV. This chain's CDR3 is CASSLGANPRRYF. DNA of the CDR3: TGTGCCAGCAGCTTAGGCGCAAACCCCCGCCGGTACTTC.

In regard to this clone: This clone may be a read error of a much larger clone one base away. This CDR3 is also generated by other DNA sequences in the sample. CDR3 coding DNA: TGTGCCAGCAGTGGAACGCGGGGGGGGGATGAGCAGTTCTTC. Protein: CASSGTRGGDEQFF. The rearrangement uses TRBV7-8 and TRBJ2-1; TRBD2 aligns across 9 bases. CDR1 is SGHVS and CDR2 is FQNEAQ in the germline V gene. V lost 6 bases to trimming and J lost 8 bases; unmatched junction nucleotides: 8. This CDR3 is built from 14 residues.

This clone came up many times. V and J are TRBV28 and TRBJ1-5; maybe TRBD1 (6 bases). Deletions cut 6 bases from V and 4 bases from J, with 19 bases between. Germline loops: CDR1 MDHEN, CDR2 SYDVKM. The CDR3 runs to 16 residues. For the CDR3, the DNA is TGTGCCAGCAGACGCCTAGGGACATCGGCGAATCAGCCCCAGCATTTT. Its translation: CASRRLGTSANQPQHF.

This clone was recorded many times. The V call is TRBV6-5, the J call TRBJ2-6; D is possibly TRBD1 (5 bases). The ends were cut back, 2 bases at V and 0 bases at J, with 5 bases in the middle. From germline, CDR1 is MNHEY and CDR2 SVGAGI. This CDR3 is built from 15 residues. The CDR3 is CASSYQGSGANVLTF. For the CDR3, the DNA is TGTGCCAGCAGTTACCAGGGCTCTGGGGCCAACGTCCTGACTTTC.

Note on this clone: Likely a read error: the CDR3 ends without its conserved phenylalanine or tryptophan. V usage is TRBV12-3 or TRBV12-4 and J usage is TRBJ2-1, with D hard to call. This CDR3 comprises 17 residues. The CDR3 loop is CACSGPRSSASAIEQFL. The CDR3 nucleotides read TGTGCCTGCAGTGGCCCGCGTTCTTCTGCTTCCGCCATTGAGCAGTTCCTC.

This clone was found many times. V is TRBV4-2 and J is TRBJ2-3; TRBD2 matches at 12 bases. CDR1 and CDR2 (germline): LGHNA, YNFKEQ. With V trimmed by 1 base and J by 7 bases, 12 bases remained unmatched. This CDR3 is built from 18 residues. The CDR3 bases are TGTGCCAGCAGCCAAGGTCGGGAAGCTAGCGGGAGGGGAAATACGCAGTATTTT. It is translated as CASSQGREASGRGNTQYF.

The chain employs TRBV12-3 or TRBV12-4 and TRBJ2-2; the D is unclear. V shed 1 base and J shed 0 bases, with 6 bases lying between them. The CDR3 is 15 amino acids. The CDR3, as DNA: TGTGCCAGCAGTTTAGGGCAAACGAACACCGGGGAGCTGTTTTTT. Its protein product is CASSLGQTNTGELFF.

This clone was recorded a few times. Being one base from a much bigger clone, this may be a read error. The chain has TRBV5-5 and TRBJ1-5; D uncertain. Deletions cut 4 bases from V and 5 bases from J, with 19 bases between. The CDR3 has 16 amino acids. CDR1 SGHKS and CDR2 YYEKEE come from the germline V gene (reference sequence). The CDR3 loop reads CASSMGYGVGDQPQHF. The CDR3 DNA follows: TGTGCCAGCAGCATGGGTTACGGTGTGGGTGATCAGCCCCAGCATTTT.

This clone was seen at least ten times. The rearrangement joins TRBV20-1 to TRBJ1-3; 10 bases align to TRBD1. Trimming removed 3 bases from V and 2 bases from J; junction bases left unmatched: 1. This CDR3 region has 14 residues. The germline gives CDR1 DFQATT, CDR2 SNEGSKA (reference sequence). This CDR3 reads CSASDRGPGNTIYF. CDR3 DNA: TGCAGTGCTAGTGACAGGGGGCCTGGAAACACCATATATTTT.

This clone was recorded at least ten times. The chain is built from TRBV11-2 and TRBJ2-7; D unclear. Germline lookup yields CDR1 SGHAT and CDR2 FQNNGV. The CDR3 is 15 residues long. Trimming took off 1 base at V and 4 bases at J, with 14 bases between the two ends. The CDR3 coding sequence is TGTGCCAGCAGCTTAGCGGGCGATAGGGTGTACGAGCAGTACTTC. Translation gives CASSLAGDRVYEQYF.

This clone was observed at least ten times. This chain links TRBV12-3 or TRBV12-4 with TRBJ2-1, with 11 bases identical to TRBD2. This CDR3 comprises 14 residues. V dropped 6 bases and J dropped 9; count of bases not matched to a gene: 7. The CDR3 coding sequence is TGTGCCAGCAGGCCCCGGCTAGCGGGAGGTGAGCAGTTCTTC. It translates to CASRPRLAGGEQFF.

This clone was observed at least ten times. This chain joins TRBV19 and TRBJ2-4; 11 positions match TRBD2. Germline lookup yields CDR1 LNHDA and CDR2 SQIVND (reference sequence). The CDR3 runs to 16 residues. Trimming cost V 4 bases and J 8 bases; bases outside gene matches: 10. The DNA for the CDR3 is TGTGCCAGTAGTAAACTAGCGGGAGAGGTCGGGGACATTCAGTACTTC. Translated: CASSKLAGEVGDIQYF. The full variable domain, in which reference TRBV19 and TRBJ2-4 provide the parts outside the CDR3, is DGGITQSPKYLFRKEGQNVTLSCEQNLNHDAMYWYRQDPGQGLRLIYYSQIVNDFQKGDIAEGYSVSREKKESFPLTVTSAQKNPTAFYLCASSKLAGEVGDIQYFGAGTRLSVL.

In this sample, this clone turned up a few times. The rearrangement links TRBV12-3 or TRBV12-4 to TRBJ2-7; 10 bases are a match to TRBD1. V lost 6 bases to trimming and J lost 3 bases; unmatched junction nucleotides: 2. The CDR3 spans 13 residues. CDR3 sequence reads: CASSGQGVYEQYF. The CDR3 bases are TGTGCCAGCAGCGGACAGGGGGTCTACGAGCAGTACTTC.

This clone occurred many times. Possible read error: a much larger clone is one base away. Distinct nucleotide sequences in the sample also encode this CDR3. This sequence joins TRBV20-1 and TRBJ1-1; maybe TRBD1 (5 bases). There are 15 residues in the CDR3. The V gene's germline CDR1 is DFQATT and CDR2 SNEGSKA (reference sequence). CDR3 nucleotides: TGCAGTGCAGCCGAGGGTCGGGGGTATGGGACTGAGGCTTTCTTT. Its protein product is CSAAEGRGYGTEAFF.

This clone was counted at least ten times. The CDR3 DNA is TGTGCCAGCAGTTTAGAGGGGCCAGGTTACGAGCAGTACTTC. This sequence encodes CASSLEGPGYEQYF. The chain joins TRBV28 to TRBJ2-7, with D possibly called TRBD1 or TRBD2 (5 bases each). The V end was cut by 2 bases, the J end by 4 bases, with 12 bases between. Germline V gene sequence: CDR1 MDHEN, CDR2 SYDVKM. CDR3 size: 14 residues.

In its sample, this clone was seen many times. This chain connects TRBV3-1 to TRBJ1-3; 11 bases match TRBD1. Germline values: CDR1 LGHDT, CDR2 YNNKEL (reference sequence). The CDR3 contains 14 residues. The V segment lost 4 bases and the J segment 7 bases; nucleotides outside the gene matches: 3. The CDR3 DNA sequence: TGTGCCAGCAGCCCGAGGGACAGGGGGAACACCATATATTTT. It yields the protein CASSPRDRGNTIYF.

This clone came up a few times. The junction differs from germline at one of its ends, possibly a read error. The V call is TRBV11-1, the J call TRBJ2-7; 11 nucleotides line up with TRBD2. This CDR3 is 14 amino acids long. Germline values: CDR1 SGHAT, CDR2 FQDESV (reference sequence). CDR3 nucleotides: TGTGCCAGCAGCCTAGCGGGAGGACGGTACGAGCAGTACTTC. This sequence encodes CASSLAGGRYEQYF.

This clone was recorded many times. V usage is TRBV6-1 and J usage is TRBJ1-3, with TRBD1 identical over 8 bases. Germline CDR1 reads MNHNS; CDR2 reads SASEGT. With V trimmed by 4 bases and J by 0 bases, 5 bases remained unmatched. The CDR3 loop spans 16 amino acids. This CDR3 reads CASSGDRLISGNTIYF. Written as DNA, the CDR3 is TGTGCCAGCAGTGGGGACAGGCTAATCTCTGGAAACACCATATATTTT.

At least ten counts were recorded for this clone. This chain uses TRBV7-3 with TRBJ2-7, with 7 nucleotides matching TRBD2. The CDR3 sequence is 14 residues long. Per the germline V gene, CDR1 is SGHTA and CDR2 is FQGTGA. J lost 1 base, V lost 3 bases, and 3 bases had no gene match. CDR3 protein: CASSLGGVSYEQYF. DNA of the CDR3: TGTGCCAGCAGCTTGGGAGGGGTTTCCTACGAGCAGTACTTC.

This clone was observed a few times. The rearrangement uses TRBV27 and TRBJ2-1; D perhaps matches TRBD2 (6 bases). The germline V and J ends were trimmed by 2 bases and 6 bases, with 11 bases remaining between them. This CDR3 has 14 residues. Germline V CDR1 and CDR2: MNHEY, SMNVEV (reference sequence). The CDR3 spells CASSLAGKSNEQFF. CDR3 coding DNA: TGTGCCAGCAGTTTAGCGGGGAAGAGCAATGAGCAGTTCTTC.

This clone has a handful of counts. The genes are TRBV24-1 and TRBJ2-1; 7 positions agree with TRBD2. The trim removed 7 bases at V and 4 bases at J, leaving 12 bases unmatched. Germline values: CDR1 KGHDR, CDR2 SFDVKD. The CDR3 length is 16 residues. The CDR3 sequence is CATRPGRGTYYNEQFF. The CDR3 DNA reads TGTGCCACCAGACCTGGGAGGGGTACATATTACAATGAGCAGTTCTTC.

The J gene is TRBJ1-5, the V gene TRBV2, with D possibly matching TRBD1 (6 bases). Germline CDR1 reads SNHLY; CDR2 reads FYNNEI. The CDR3 covers 15 residues. V lost 7 bases to trimming and J lost 0 bases, with 13 bases between them. CDR3 sequence: CASKDRPYSNQPQHF. Here the CDR3 DNA reads TGTGCCAGCAAAGACAGGCCCTATAGCAATCAGCCCCAGCATTTT.

A note on this clone: A much larger clone differs by one base, so this may be a read error. The V and J genes are TRBV6-1 and TRBJ2-5; 8 positions agree with TRBD2. Germline lookup yields CDR1 MNHNS and CDR2 SASEGT. The CDR3 contains 13 residues. Trimming at V came to 8 bases and at J to 5 bases, leaving 7 bases not matched to a gene. The CDR3 coding sequence is TGTGCCAGCTCGGGGGGGGGGGGGGAGACCCAGTACTTC. Residues: CASSGGGGETQYF.

The gene calls are TRBV12-3 or TRBV12-4 and TRBJ1-5; 7 bases agree with TRBD1. The length of the CDR3 is 15 residues. With 7 bases clipped from V and 10 bases from J, the junction kept 16 bases outside the gene matches. CDR3 amino acids: CASTLTGSRTQPQHF. For the CDR3, the DNA is TGTGCCAGCACTTTGACAGGGTCTAGAACTCAACCCCAGCATTTT.

V is TRBV9 and J is TRBJ2-5; D is perhaps TRBD1 (6 bases). Trimming stripped 3 bases from V and 5 bases from J, with 17 bases between. Germline-derived CDR1 and CDR2 are SGDLS and YYNGEE. This CDR3 has 15 residues. CDR3 in DNA: TGTGCCAGCAGCGGTGGGGGCGCATGGTGCGAGACCCAGTACTTC. It encodes CASSGGGAWCETQYF.

This clone was picked up a small number of times. V gene TRBV6-2 or TRBV6-3 combines with J gene TRBJ2-7, with D perhaps TRBD2 (5 bases). V dropped 6 bases and J dropped 5 bases, with 17 bases sitting between them. Germline V gives CDR1 MNHEY, CDR2 SVGEGT. This CDR3 spans 14 amino acids. CDR3 region: CASRPLDFPDEQYF. The CDR3 nucleotides are TGTGCCAGCAGGCCCCTGGACTTCCCTGACGAGCAGTACTTC.

As for this clone: One base away lies a much larger clone, so this may be a sequencing read error. The chain recombines TRBV19 with TRBJ1-4, with 9 bases matching TRBD1. Germline V gene data show CDR1 as LNHDA and CDR2 as SQIVND (reference sequence). The CDR3 loop spans 18 amino acids. CDR3 DNA: TGTGCCGGTAGTTCCGGGACAGGGTGGAAGGCAACTAATGAAAAACTGTTTTTT. As protein: CAGSSGTGWKATNEKLFF.

This clone was picked up a small number of times. The junction shows a germline mismatch at one end, possibly a read error. This CDR3 is also generated by other DNA sequences in the sample. The gene calls are TRBV6-6 and TRBJ2-2, with TRBD2 identical over 13 bases. The length of the CDR3 is 18 residues. Germline V gene data show CDR1 as MNHNY and CDR2 as SVGAGI (reference sequence). The CDR3 is CASSYSGLAGSGTGELFF. Written as DNA, the CDR3 is TGTGCCAGCAGTTACTCGGGACTAGCGGGATCGGGCACCGGCGAGCTGTTTTTT.

The chain uses TRBV28 and TRBJ1-5, with D perhaps TRBD1 (5 bases). Germline CDR1 is MDHEN and CDR2 is SYDVKM. Trimming shortened V by 6 bases and J by 0 bases, and 9 bases separated the two germline ends. This CDR3 region has 14 residues. DNA for the CDR3: TGTGCCAGCAGGGGGGGGGTTAGCAATCAGCCCCAGCATTTT. Its translation is CASRGGVSNQPQHF.